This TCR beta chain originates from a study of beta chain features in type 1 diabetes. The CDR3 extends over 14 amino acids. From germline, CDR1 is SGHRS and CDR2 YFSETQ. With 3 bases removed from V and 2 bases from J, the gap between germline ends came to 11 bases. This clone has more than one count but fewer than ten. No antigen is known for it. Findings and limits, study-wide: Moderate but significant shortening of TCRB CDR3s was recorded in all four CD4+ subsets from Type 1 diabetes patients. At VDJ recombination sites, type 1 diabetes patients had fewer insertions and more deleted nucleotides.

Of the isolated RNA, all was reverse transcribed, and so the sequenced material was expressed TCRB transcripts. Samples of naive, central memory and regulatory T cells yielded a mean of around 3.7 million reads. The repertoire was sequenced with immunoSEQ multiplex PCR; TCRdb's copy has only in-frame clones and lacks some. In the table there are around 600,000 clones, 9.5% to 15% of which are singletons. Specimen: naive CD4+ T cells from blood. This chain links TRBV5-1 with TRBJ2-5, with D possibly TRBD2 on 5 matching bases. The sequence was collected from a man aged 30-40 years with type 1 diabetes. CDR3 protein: CASSSEASQETQYF. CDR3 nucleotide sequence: TGCGCCAGCAGCTCGGAGGCATCTCAAGAGACCCAGTACTTC.